The 31 T cell receptor beta chains below come from one sample, sequenced in a study of blood T cell repertoires in COVID-19. Generated by immunoSEQ multiplex PCR, the TCRdb table keeps only in-frame clones and is missing some. The table includes 280,000 or so clones, 70% to 90% detected once. The specimen sequenced was peripheral blood. All receptors derive from a woman younger than 45 who had recovered from COVID-19.

The chain employs TRBV29-1 and TRBJ2-7; 10 bases match TRBD1. From germline, CDR1 is SQVTM and CDR2 ANQGSEA. This CDR3 is 15 amino acids long. After removal of 0 bases from V and 0 bases from J, the junction contained 2 bases not matched to a gene. The CDR3 is CSVEEGQGSSYEQYF. In DNA form, the CDR3 reads TGCAGCGTTGAAGAGGGACAGGGGTCCTCCTACGAGCAGTACTTC.

The chain is built from TRBV28 and TRBJ1-5; D gene ambiguous. The CDR3 is 13 residues long. Per germline, CDR1 MDHEN and CDR2 SYDVKM. V lost 10 bases, J lost 1 base, and 11 bases lay in between. CDR3: CATRSGSNQPQHF. The DNA of the CDR3 is TGTGCCACCCGCTCGGGGAGCAATCAGCCCCAGCATTTT.

This clone was picked up a small number of times. J is TRBJ1-6 and V is TRBV7-9; TRBD1 agrees at 7 bases. The CDR3 totals 14 residues. CDR1 is SEHNR and CDR2 is FQNEAQ in the germline V gene (reference sequence). Trimming removed 3 bases from V and 10 bases from J; junction bases left unmatched: 6. CDR3 residues: CASSFTGVGSPLHF. In DNA form, the CDR3 reads TGTGCCAGCAGCTTCACAGGGGTAGGCTCACCCCTCCACTTT.

The chain employs TRBV6-4 and TRBJ1-2; maybe TRBD1 (5 bases). Germline V gene data show CDR1 as MRHNA and CDR2 as SNTAGT. With 0 bases removed from V and 8 bases from J, the gap between germline ends came to 10 bases. The CDR3 runs 13 residues. The CDR3 sequence: CASSDSEDTGYTF. The CDR3, as DNA: TGTGCCAGCAGTGACTCAGAGGACACCGGCTACACCTTC.

The J gene is TRBJ2-7, the V gene TRBV24-1; the D gene is possibly TRBD2 (6 bases). Trimming cost V 7 bases and J 6 bases, with 15 bases left between them. The CDR3 is made up of 13 amino acids. Germline V gives CDR1 KGHDR, CDR2 SFDVKD. The CDR3 DNA follows: TGTGCCACCAGCACGAAGGAGGGCCTCGAGCAGTACTTC. It encodes CATSTKEGLEQYF.

This chain links TRBV11-2 with TRBJ2-1; 7 bases are a match to TRBD1. CDR1 is SGHAT and CDR2 is FQNNGV in the germline V gene. The CDR3 has 14 amino acids. Trimming took 5 bases from V and 2 from J; bases not matched to a gene: 3. The CDR3 DNA is TGTGCCAGCAGCAGACAGGGCGCCTACAATGAGCAGTTCTTC. It specifies CASSRQGAYNEQFF.

The chain is built from TRBV15 and TRBJ2-1; weak D call: TRBD1 (5 bases). The CDR3 runs to 14 residues. From germline, CDR1 is LNHNV and CDR2 YYDKDF (reference sequence). With 5 bases removed from V and 3 bases from J, the gap between germline ends came to 11 bases. This CDR3 reads CATSFRQNYNEQFF. The DNA of the CDR3 is TGTGCCACCAGCTTTCGACAGAACTACAATGAGCAGTTCTTC.

The sample holds one count of this clone. The V and J genes are TRBV2 and TRBJ1-1, with 8 positions matching TRBD1. Germline loops: CDR1 SNHLY, CDR2 FYNNEI. CDR3 length equals 15 residues. Losses at the gene ends were 3 bases for V and 2 bases for J; bases not matched to a gene: 5. The CDR3 loop reads CASSETGAGNTEAFF. CDR3 bases: TGTGCCAGCAGTGAGACAGGGGCCGGTAACACTGAAGCTTTCTTT.

V and J are TRBV29-1 and TRBJ2-5; 16 nucleotides line up with TRBD2. Germline loops: CDR1 SQVTM, CDR2 ANQGSEA. The CDR3 consists of 18 residues. After removal of 6 bases from V and 5 bases from J, the junction contained 15 bases not matched to a gene. Here the CDR3 DNA reads TGCAGCGTCCCGGTCCCGGGACTAGCGGGAGGGCCCGCCGAGACCCAGTACTTC. This translates into CSVPVPGLAGGPAETQYF.

The gene calls are TRBV5-1 and TRBJ1-1; 9 bases are shared with TRBD1. Trimming at V came to 1 base and at J to 6 bases, leaving 4 bases not matched to a gene. The CDR3 has 14 amino acids. Per the germline V gene, CDR1 is SGHRS and CDR2 is YFSETQ. CDR3 in DNA: TGCGCCAGCAGCTTGTCGGGACAGGGTTCTGAAGCTTTCTTT. Its protein is CASSLSGQGSEAFF.

This clone was seen a few times. The rearrangement joins TRBV6-1 to TRBJ2-7; D perhaps matches TRBD2 (5 bases). The CDR3 has 13 residues. With 2 bases removed from V and 8 bases from J, the gap between germline ends came to 13 bases. Germline values: CDR1 MNHNS, CDR2 SASEGT. CDR3 protein: CASSERRGLQQYF. As DNA, the CDR3 is TGTGCCAGCAGTGAACGGAGAGGGCTCCAGCAGTACTTC.

V usage is TRBV12-3 or TRBV12-4 and J usage is TRBJ2-3, with a possible D match to TRBD1 (5 bases). This CDR3 comprises 13 residues. V lost 4 bases and J lost 6, with 11 bases in between. CDR3 sequence: CASSSTGTDTQYF. Here the CDR3 DNA reads TGTGCCAGCAGTTCAACAGGTACTGATACGCAGTATTTT.

This chain links TRBV13 with TRBJ2-1, with 11 bases identical to TRBD2. The V gene's germline CDR1 is PRHDT and CDR2 FYEKMQ (reference sequence). V lost 4 bases and J lost 6; bases outside the gene matches: 5. The CDR3 consists of 15 residues. The CDR3 spells CASSSFSGGANEQFF. The CDR3 nucleotides are TGTGCCAGCAGCTCTTTTAGCGGGGGGGCCAATGAGCAGTTCTTC. The full variable domain, its missing parts supplied by reference TRBV13 and TRBJ2-1, is AAGVIQSPRHLIKEKRETATLKCYPIPRHDTVYWYQQGPGQDPQFLISFYEKMQSDKGSIPDRFSAQQFSDYHSELNMSSLELGDSALYFCASSSFSGGANEQFFGPGTRLTVL.

V usage is TRBV11-3 and J usage is TRBJ2-7; TRBD1 might be the D (6 bases). The V gene lost 5 bases and the J gene lost 6 bases, with 11 bases spanning the gap. There are 12 residues in the CDR3. Germline assignment: CDR1 SGHNT and CDR2 YENEEA. The CDR3 protein is CASSADRREQYF. The CDR3 DNA is TGTGCCAGCAGCGCTGACAGGCGCGAGCAGTACTTC.

The chain has TRBV5-1 and TRBJ2-3; D might be TRBD1 (6 bases). CDR3 size: 16 residues. V was cut by 4 bases and J by 9 bases, with 24 bases left in between. Germline-derived CDR1 and CDR2 are SGHRS and YFSETQ. For the CDR3, the DNA is TGCGCCAGCAGCGCGACCGACAGGCCCAGCGAAGGAACGCAGTATTTT. As protein: CASSATDRPSEGTQYF.

The rearrangement links TRBV5-4 to TRBJ2-7; 7 bases line up with TRBD2. V gave up 4 bases and J gave up 5 bases; unmatched junction bases: 6. The length of the CDR3 is 13 residues. Germline V gene lookup returns CDR1 SGHNT and CDR2 YYREEE (reference sequence). As DNA, the CDR3 is TGTGCCAGCAGCGCCGGGAGGAATGACGAGCAGTACTTC. Residues: CASSAGRNDEQYF. Based on the CDR3 plus reference TRBV5-4 and TRBJ2-7, the full variable domain is ETGVTQSPTHLIKTRGQQVTLRCSSQSGHNTVSWYQQALGQGPQFIFQYYREEENGRGNFPPRFSGLQFPNYSSELNVNALELDDSALYLCASSAGRNDEQYFGPGTRLTVT.

This clone occurred a few times. Other DNA variants within this sample encode the same CDR3. This sequence joins TRBV4-1 and TRBJ2-7, with D perhaps TRBD1 (5 bases). CDR1 is MGHRA and CDR2 is YSYEKL in the germline V gene. The CDR3 runs 14 residues. V lost 1 base and J 1 base, leaving 8 bases between the germline ends. The CDR3 nucleotides are TGCGCCAGCAGCCAAGGGGCAGGGTCCTACGAGCAGTACTTC. The encoded protein is CASSQGAGSYEQYF.

The chain has TRBV29-1 and TRBJ1-2; TRBD1 matches at 8 bases. Germline assignment: CDR1 SQVTM and CDR2 ANQGSEA. The CDR3 has 13 residues. V lost 3 bases to trimming and J lost 6 bases; unmatched junction nucleotides: 6. CDR3 sequence reads: CSVDNQGANGYTF. In nucleotides, the CDR3 is TGCAGCGTTGATAATCAGGGGGCCAATGGCTACACCTTC.

The rearrangement joins TRBV5-1 to TRBJ1-5; 7 bases align to TRBD1. This CDR3 is 15 amino acids long. J was trimmed by 5 bases and V by 1 base; bases with no gene match: 6. From germline, CDR1 is SGHRS and CDR2 YFSETQ. CDR3 loop: CASSLTGVRDQPQHF. The DNA for the CDR3 is TGCGCCAGCAGCTTGACAGGGGTCCGCGATCAGCCCCAGCATTTT.

The chain recombines TRBV19 with TRBJ2-1; 11 nucleotides align to TRBD2. This CDR3 comprises 14 residues. The germline V gene has CDR1 LNHDA and CDR2 SQIVND (reference sequence). Losses at the gene ends were 5 bases for V and 6 bases for J; bases not matched to a gene: 3. CDR3 nucleotides: TGTGCCAGTAGTTTGACTAGCGGGACCAATGAGCAGTTCTTC. Translation: CASSLTSGTNEQFF.

The J gene is TRBJ1-1, the V gene TRBV24-1; 7 bases agree with TRBD1. The CDR3 length is 16 residues. Germline V gives CDR1 KGHDR, CDR2 SFDVKD. V trimming: 2 bases; J trimming: 0 bases; junction bases outside the gene matches: 5. The CDR3 sequence: CATSDSSTGMNTEAFF. The CDR3 DNA follows: TGTGCCACCAGTGATTCCTCGACAGGGATGAACACTGAAGCTTTCTTT.

The V call is TRBV4-2, the J call TRBJ2-1, with D maybe TRBD2 (5 bases). Germline V gene lookup returns CDR1 LGHNA and CDR2 YNFKEQ. The CDR3 runs 16 residues. V was shortened by 0 bases and J by 5 bases, with 14 bases between the two germline ends. The CDR3 is CASSQDKGLANNEQFF. The CDR3 region has the DNA TGTGCCAGCAGCCAAGATAAAGGACTGGCCAACAATGAGCAGTTCTTC.

Note on this clone: Within the sample, other DNA sequences also encode this same CDR3. This chain joins TRBV30 and TRBJ1-1; D is undetermined. Germline V gene data show CDR1 as GTSNPN and CDR2 as SVGIG (reference sequence). V lost 4 bases and J lost 4, with 7 bases in between. The CDR3 is 11 residues long. The CDR3 loop reads CAWTEGTEAFF. CDR3 sequence (DNA): TGTGCCTGGACTGAGGGCACTGAAGCTTTCTTT.

V is TRBV5-4 and J is TRBJ1-1, with D unresolved. CDR1 and CDR2 from the germline V gene are SGHNT and YYREEE (reference sequence). The V gene lost 3 bases and the J gene lost 4 bases, with 7 bases spanning the gap. The CDR3 has 12 amino acids. Here the CDR3 reads CASSWRGTEAFF. The DNA of the CDR3 is TGTGCCAGCAGCTGGCGGGGCACTGAAGCTTTCTTT.

The chain uses TRBV6-5 and TRBJ1-6; no reliable D call. CDR3 length equals 16 residues. V was trimmed by 0 bases and J by 9 bases, leaving 15 bases between them. Germline V gene data show CDR1 as MNHEY and CDR2 as SVGAGI. The CDR3 DNA is TGTGCCAGCAGTTACTCGTACTCGCCTCCCTCTTCACCCCTCCACTTT. This codes for CASSYSYSPPSSPLHF.

The V and J genes are TRBV27 and TRBJ2-5; 10 bases align to TRBD1. Germline CDR1 and CDR2: MNHEY and SMNVEV (reference sequence). The V segment lost 9 bases and the J segment 5 bases; nucleotides outside the gene matches: 9. CDR3 length equals 14 residues. The CDR3 nucleotides are TGTGCCAGTTCCGGGACAGGGGTTTCGGAGACCCAGTACTTC. It codes for CASSGTGVSETQYF.

The chain employs TRBV5-4 and TRBJ1-2; TRBD1 might be the D (6 bases). Germline V lookup: CDR1 SGHNT, CDR2 YYREEE (reference sequence). V lost 3 bases to trimming and J lost 7 bases, with 22 bases between them. The CDR3 spans 16 residues. CDR3 amino acids: CASSWRGGSNSPGYTF. CDR3 DNA: TGTGCCAGCAGCTGGAGGGGGGGCTCTAACTCGCCTGGCTACACCTTC.

The CDR3 region has the DNA TGTGCCAGCAGTGTACCGCAGGGGTTGGACGAAAAACTGTTTTTT. It encodes CASSVPQGLDEKLFF. The J gene is TRBJ1-4, the V gene TRBV28, with D maybe TRBD1 (6 bases). Trimming removed 5 bases from V and 8 bases from J, with 18 bases in between. The CDR3 is 15 amino acids. Germline CDR1 MDHEN, CDR2 SYDVKM.

This clone was counted between two and nine times. The rearrangement links TRBV5-1 to TRBJ1-1; 7 bases fit TRBD1. J was trimmed by 1 base and V by 4 bases; bases with no gene match: 13. CDR1 and CDR2 from the germline V gene are SGHRS and YFSETQ. This CDR3 region has 17 residues. The CDR3 region is CASSRTGQTTPNTEAFF. The CDR3, as DNA: TGCGCCAGCAGCCGGACGGGACAGACCACTCCGAACACTGAAGCTTTCTTT.

V gene TRBV7-9 combines with J gene TRBJ2-3, with D perhaps matching TRBD2 (7 bases). Germline V lookup: CDR1 SEHNR, CDR2 FQNEAQ (reference sequence). The CDR3 has 15 amino acids. Trimming left V 2 bases short and J 5 bases short, with 14 bases between. CDR3 bases: TGTGCCAGCAGCTTAACGGGGGGCACTGGAGATACGCAGTATTTT. Amino acids: CASSLTGGTGDTQYF.

This clone was seen once. CDR3 sequence: CASSPRDRVYDQPQHF. In DNA, the CDR3 is TGTGCCAGCAGTCCCCGGGACAGGGTTTACGATCAGCCCCAGCATTTT. The chain joins TRBV28 to TRBJ1-5, with 9 bases that match TRBD1. Germline V gene lookup returns CDR1 MDHEN and CDR2 SYDVKM. The V gene end was trimmed by 5 bases and the J gene end by 5 bases; junction bases not matched to a gene: 10. The CDR3 spans 16 residues.